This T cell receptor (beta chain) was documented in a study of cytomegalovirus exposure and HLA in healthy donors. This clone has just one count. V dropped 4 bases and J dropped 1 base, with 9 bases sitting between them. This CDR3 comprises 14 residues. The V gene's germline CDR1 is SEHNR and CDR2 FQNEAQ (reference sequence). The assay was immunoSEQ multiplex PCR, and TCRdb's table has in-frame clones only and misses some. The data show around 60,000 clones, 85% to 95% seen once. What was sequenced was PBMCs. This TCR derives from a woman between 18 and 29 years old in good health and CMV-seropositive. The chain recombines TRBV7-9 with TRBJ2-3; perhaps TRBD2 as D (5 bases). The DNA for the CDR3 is TGTGCCAGCAGCTGGGAGCAGGGCACAGATACGCAGTATTTT. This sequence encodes CASSWEQGTDTQYF.